This T cell receptor beta chain was captured by sequencing in a study of blood T cell repertoires in COVID-19. This CDR3 is 12 amino acids long. Germline-derived CDR1 and CDR2 are KGHDR and SFDVKD. The germline V and J ends were trimmed by 4 bases and 14 bases, with 11 bases remaining between them. This clone is a singleton in its sample. The repertoire was sequenced with immunoSEQ multiplex PCR; TCRdb's copy has only in-frame clones and lacks some. The sample lists approximately 140,000 clones, 80% to 90% occurring once. Patients of the Seattle cohort, enrolled during active infection, were followed longitudinally.

This TCR derives from an older woman with COVID-19, enrolled during active disease. The chain recombines TRBV24-1 with TRBJ1-6, with unresolved D. The sequenced sample consisted of peripheral blood. The CDR3 region is CATSEARLTLHF. In nucleotides, the CDR3 is TGTGCCACCAGTGAAGCACGCCTGACCCTCCACTTT.